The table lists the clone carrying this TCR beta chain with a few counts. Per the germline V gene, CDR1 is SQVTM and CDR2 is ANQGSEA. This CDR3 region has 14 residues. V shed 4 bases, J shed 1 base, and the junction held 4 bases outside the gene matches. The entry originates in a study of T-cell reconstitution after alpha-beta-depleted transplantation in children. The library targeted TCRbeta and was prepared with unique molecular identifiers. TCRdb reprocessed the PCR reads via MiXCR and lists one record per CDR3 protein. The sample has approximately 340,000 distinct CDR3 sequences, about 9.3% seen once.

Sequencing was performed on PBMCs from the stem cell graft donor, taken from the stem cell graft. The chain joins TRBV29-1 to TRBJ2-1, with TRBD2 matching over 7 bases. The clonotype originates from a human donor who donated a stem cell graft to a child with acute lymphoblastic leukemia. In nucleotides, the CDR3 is TGCAGCGTTGGGGGGACTACTTCCTACAATGAGCAGTTCTTC. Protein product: CSVGGTTSYNEQFF.